The clone carrying this TCR beta chain was counted between two and nine times. Its target is not known. It was with 60 Vbeta and 13 Jbeta primers that the PCR ran. TCRdb's table, derived via immunoSEQ multiplex PCR, lists solely in-frame clones and lacks some. The sample records 100,000 to 150,000 clones, about 8.5% being singletons. These data belong to a study of cytomegalovirus exposure and HLA in healthy donors. The study, taken as a whole, reports: Immune exposure was documented only through CMV serostatus.

The sample was PBMCs. The receptor's source is a man aged 35-49 years in good health and CMV-seronegative.

The CDR3 region is CASSLDVGQGVREQYF. DNA of the CDR3: TGTGCCAGCAGCCTCGACGTAGGGCAGGGCGTACGCGAGCAGTACTTC. This sequence joins TRBV7-8 and TRBJ2-7; TRBD1 is a possible D gene (5 bases). V was shortened by 5 bases and J by 6 bases, with 23 bases between the two germline ends. The CDR3 runs 16 residues. The germline V gene encodes CDR1 SGHVS and CDR2 FQNEAQ.